This T cell receptor beta chain was captured by sequencing in a study of molecular identifiers for immune sequencing clone quantification. The wider study: Within a replicate experiment, RNA obtained from either around 20,000 or 100,000 naive CD8 cells was divided into five aliquots, and four of those aliquots were then sequenced.

TCRdb passed the PCR reads through MiXCR, listing each CDR3 protein once. Of approximately 670,000 distinct CDR3 sequences listed, 20% are singletons. Concerning this clonotype: Possible read error: a much larger clone is one base away.

The origin of this receptor is a human donor in good health. Some libraries in this study had Jurkat cell RNA spiked in. Sequencing used naive CD8+ T cells from blood, with Jurkat cell RNA spiked in. As for subset: FACS-sorted CD8+CD4-CCR7+CD45RA+ naive T cells.

The DNA of the CDR3 is TGTGCCAGCAGCCCCCGCGGGCCTCTCGAGCAGTTCTTC. Protein product: CASSPRGPLEQFF. The chain carries TRBV11-2 and TRBJ2-1, with a possible D match to TRBD2 (5 bases). V was shortened by 5 bases and J by 10 bases, with 15 bases between the two germline ends. The CDR3 length is 13 residues. Per the germline V gene, CDR1 is SGHAT and CDR2 is FQNNGV.